Included here is one T cell receptor (beta chain) sequence, with context. This entry is derived from a study of blood T cell repertoires in COVID-19. On the study more broadly: Sites in the United States, Italy and Spain provided acute and convalescent COVID-19 samples.

The V gene lost 0 bases and the J gene lost 1 base, with 5 bases spanning the gap. Germline CDR1 and CDR2: SGHRS and YFSETQ. This CDR3 contains 15 residues. Per the authors' pipeline: From reference gene primer amplification, estimates of nucleated cell counts were derived. Clones were sequenced by immunoSEQ multiplex PCR, and TCRdb holds only the in-frame ones, with some missing. That table furnishes V, J and clone size, whereas the DNA furnished D and trimming. The data hold roughly 170,000 clones, with under 85% observed a single time. The receptor's source is a human donor in a cohort sampled during active COVID-19. The sample consisted of peripheral blood. The J gene is TRBJ2-6, the V gene TRBV5-1; D not certain. In nucleotides, the CDR3 is TGCGCCAGCAGCTTGGGAGAGTCTGGGGCCAACGTCCTGACTTTC. The encoded protein is CASSLGESGANVLTF.